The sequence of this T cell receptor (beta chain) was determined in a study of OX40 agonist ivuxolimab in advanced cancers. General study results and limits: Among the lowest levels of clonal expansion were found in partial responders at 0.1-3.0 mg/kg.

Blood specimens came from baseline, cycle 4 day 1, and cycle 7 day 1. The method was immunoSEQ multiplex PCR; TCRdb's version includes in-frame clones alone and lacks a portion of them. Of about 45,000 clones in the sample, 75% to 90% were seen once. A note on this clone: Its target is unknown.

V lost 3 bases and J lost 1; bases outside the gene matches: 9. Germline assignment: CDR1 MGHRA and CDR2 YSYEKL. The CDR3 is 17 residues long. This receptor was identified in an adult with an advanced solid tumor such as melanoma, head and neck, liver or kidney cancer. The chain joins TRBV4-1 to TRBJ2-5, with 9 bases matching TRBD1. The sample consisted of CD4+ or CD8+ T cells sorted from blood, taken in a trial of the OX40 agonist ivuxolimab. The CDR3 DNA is TGCGCCAGCAGCCACACAGGGGGCAGGGGGATCCAAGAGACCCAGTACTTC. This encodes CASSHTGGRGIQETQYF.